The T cell receptor beta chain described here comes from a study of blood T cell repertoires in COVID-19. Whole-study context: PBMCs, B-cell-depleted T cells, or T cells provided the cDNA or gDNA that made up the material.

TCRdb keeps only in-frame clones here, not all; method: immunoSEQ multiplex PCR. The table lists roughly 240,000 clones, roughly 87% of them singletons. This CDR3 is 15 amino acids long. Germline CDR1 reads LGHDT; CDR2 reads YNNKEL (reference sequence). The V end lost 1 base, the J end lost 6 bases, and 12 bases lay between the germline ends. The cohort comprised adults aged 18 to 89 years residing in about 25 US areas. This receptor was identified in a woman in her 30s with acute COVID-19. The chain recombines TRBV3-1 (or the pseudogene TRBV3-2) with TRBJ2-2, with D possibly TRBD2 on 5 matching bases. Sequencing input: PBMCs or T cells enriched from blood (not recorded which). DNA of the CDR3: TGTGCCAGCAGCCAAGCAGGCGGGTCGGCCGGGGAGCTGTTTTTT. Its translation: CASSQAGGSAGELFF.